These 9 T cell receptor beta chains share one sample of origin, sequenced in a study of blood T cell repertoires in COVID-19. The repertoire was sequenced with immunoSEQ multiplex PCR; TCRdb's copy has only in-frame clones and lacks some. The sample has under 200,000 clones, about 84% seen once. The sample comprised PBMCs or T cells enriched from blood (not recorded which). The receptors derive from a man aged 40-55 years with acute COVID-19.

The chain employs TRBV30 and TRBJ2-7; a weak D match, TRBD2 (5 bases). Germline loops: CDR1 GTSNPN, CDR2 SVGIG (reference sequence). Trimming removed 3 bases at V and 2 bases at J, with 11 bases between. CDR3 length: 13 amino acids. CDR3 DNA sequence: TGTGCCTGGAGGAATTCCGGGGCCTACGAGCAGTACTTC. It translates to CAWRNSGAYEQYF.

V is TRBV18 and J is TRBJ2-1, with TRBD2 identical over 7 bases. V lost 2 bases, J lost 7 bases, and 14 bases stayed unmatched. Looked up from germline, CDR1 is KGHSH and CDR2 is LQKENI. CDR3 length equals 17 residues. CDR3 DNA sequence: TGTGCCAGCTCACCATCCTGGGGGGAGGGCAAAGAGAATGAGCAGTTCTTC. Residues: CASSPSWGEGKENEQFF.

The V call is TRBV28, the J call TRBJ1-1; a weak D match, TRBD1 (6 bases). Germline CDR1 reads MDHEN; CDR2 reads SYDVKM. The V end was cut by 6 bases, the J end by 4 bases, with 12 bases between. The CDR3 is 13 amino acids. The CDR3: CASSPTGSTEAFF. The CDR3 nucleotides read TGTGCCAGCAGCCCTACAGGGTCCACTGAAGCTTTCTTT.

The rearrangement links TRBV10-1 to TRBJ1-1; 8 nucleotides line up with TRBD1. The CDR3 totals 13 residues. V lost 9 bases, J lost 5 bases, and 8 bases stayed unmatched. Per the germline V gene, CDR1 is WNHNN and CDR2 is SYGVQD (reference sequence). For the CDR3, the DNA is TGCGCCAGACTCTACAGGGGGAGAACTGAAGCTTTCTTT. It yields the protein CARLYRGRTEAFF.

CDR3 protein: CASSPPGGAHEQYF. CDR3 DNA: TGTGCCAGCAGCCCCCCCGGGGGGGCCCACGAGCAGTACTTC. V and J are TRBV7-9 and TRBJ2-7; the match to TRBD2 covers 8 bases. In germline, CDR1 is SEHNR, CDR2 FQNEAQ (reference sequence). V was pared by 5 bases and J by 5 bases, with 8 bases of the junction left unmatched. The CDR3 totals 14 residues.

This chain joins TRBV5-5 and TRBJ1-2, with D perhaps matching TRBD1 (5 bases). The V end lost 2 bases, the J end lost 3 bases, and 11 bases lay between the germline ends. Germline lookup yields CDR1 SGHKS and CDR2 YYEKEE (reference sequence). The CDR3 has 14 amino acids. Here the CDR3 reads CASSFSSTDYGYTF. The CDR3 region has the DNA TGTGCCAGCAGCTTCAGTTCGACAGACTATGGCTACACCTTC.

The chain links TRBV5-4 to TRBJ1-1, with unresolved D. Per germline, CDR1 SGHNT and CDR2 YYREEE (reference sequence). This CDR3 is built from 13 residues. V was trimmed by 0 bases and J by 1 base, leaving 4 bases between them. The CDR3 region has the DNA TGTGCCAGCAGCTTGGACTGGAACACTGAAGCTTTCTTT. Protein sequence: CASSLDWNTEAFF. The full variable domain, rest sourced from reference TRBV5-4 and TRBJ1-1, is ETGVTQSPTHLIKTRGQQVTLRCSSQSGHNTVSWYQQALGQGPQFIFQYYREEENGRGNFPPRFSGLQFPNYSSELNVNALELDDSALYLCASSLDWNTEAFFGQGTRLTVV.

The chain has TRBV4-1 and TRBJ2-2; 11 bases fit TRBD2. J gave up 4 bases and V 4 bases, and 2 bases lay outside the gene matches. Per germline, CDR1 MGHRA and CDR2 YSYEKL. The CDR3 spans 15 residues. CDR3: CASSLGTSGTGELFF. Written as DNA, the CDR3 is TGCGCCAGCAGCCTCGGGACTAGCGGCACCGGGGAGCTGTTTTTT.

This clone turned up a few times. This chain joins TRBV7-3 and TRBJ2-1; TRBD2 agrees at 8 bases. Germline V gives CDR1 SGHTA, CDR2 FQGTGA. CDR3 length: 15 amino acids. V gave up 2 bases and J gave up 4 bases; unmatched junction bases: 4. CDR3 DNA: TGTGCCAGCAGCTTAGAAGCGGGAGCATACAATGAGCAGTTCTTC. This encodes CASSLEAGAYNEQFF.